This T cell receptor beta chain is drawn from a study of cytomegalovirus exposure and HLA in healthy donors. Germline V lookup: CDR1 GTSNPN, CDR2 SVGIG (reference sequence). This CDR3 spans 14 amino acids. J lost 2 bases, V lost 5 bases, and 6 bases had no gene match. About this clone: Its antigen is unidentified.

TCRdb's table, derived via immunoSEQ multiplex PCR, lists solely in-frame clones and lacks some. The repertoire includes 150,000 to 200,000 clones, just under 90% of them detected once, and approximately 10% sits in the top ten. Overall study results and limits: Most TCR sequences were seen very rarely across donors, but some public TCRs occurred in many.

Material: PBMCs. This chain links TRBV30 with TRBJ2-7, with 10 bases identical to TRBD1. This TCR was recovered from a woman between 18 and 29 years old in good health and CMV-seropositive. The CDR3 DNA sequence: TGTGCCTGGGGAACCGGGACAGGGGCCTACGAGCAGTACTTC. Amino acid sequence: CAWGTGTGAYEQYF.